These 21 T cell receptor beta chains came from one sample sequenced in a study of shared clonotypes between healthy human individuals (dated by TCRdb to 2020 to 2022). Library preparation employed the immunoSEQ multiplex PCR assay. TCRdb took over this immuneACCESS table, retaining in-frame rearrangements with V and J assigned. Such tables are incomplete; in checked studies, under half of the missing clones stem from an unresolved V gene, and the remainder is unexplained. The sample profile shows around 500,000 clones; roughly 80% of them were found once. The ten top clones hold roughly 12% of the sample. Material for sequencing was PBMCs. These receptors were obtained from a woman between 40 and 50 years old in good health. Some clones in this sample may be carry-over from other donors' samples.

The rearrangement links TRBV15 to TRBJ2-1, with TRBD1 matching over 9 bases. CDR1 is LNHNV, CDR2 YYDKDF, per germline (reference sequence). The length of the CDR3 is 16 residues. V lost 0 bases to trimming and J lost 8 bases; unmatched junction nucleotides: 8. The DNA of the CDR3 is TGTGCCACCAGCAGAGATCCGGGGACAGGGATGCATGAGCAGTTCTTC. Encoded protein: CATSRDPGTGMHEQFF.

J is TRBJ2-1 and V is TRBV18; D unclear. CDR1 is KGHSH, CDR2 LQKENI, per germline. The CDR3 is 14 amino acids. Trimming left V 3 bases short and J 0 bases short, with 6 bases between. Here the CDR3 DNA reads TGTGCCAGCTCACCTAGTGCCTCCTACAATGAGCAGTTCTTC. It codes for CASSPSASYNEQFF.

In its sample, this clone was seen once. The genes are TRBV29-1 and TRBJ2-1, with 9 bases identical to TRBD1. V shed 3 bases, J shed 4 bases, and the junction held 13 bases outside the gene matches. The CDR3 has 17 residues. In germline, CDR1 is SQVTM, CDR2 ANQGSEA. The CDR3 protein is CSVDQTRGGQGYNEQFF. CDR3 in DNA: TGCAGCGTTGACCAAACCCGAGGGGGACAGGGATACAATGAGCAGTTCTTC.

A word on this clone: The same CDR3 also results from other DNA sequences found in this sample. V gene TRBV29-1 combines with J gene TRBJ2-6; D is undetermined. The CDR3 is 13 residues long. CDR1 is SQVTM and CDR2 is ANQGSEA in the germline V gene. V lost 6 bases and J 0 bases, leaving 6 bases between the germline ends. The CDR3 sequence: CSVASSGANVLTF. CDR3 nucleotides: TGCAGCGTCGCGAGCTCTGGGGCCAACGTCCTGACTTTC.

Regarding this clone: Given a far larger clone just one base away, this is likely a sequencing read error. The V and J genes are TRBV7-9 and TRBJ2-6, with D uncertain. The CDR3 covers 14 residues. Per germline, CDR1 SEHNR and CDR2 FQNEAQ (reference sequence). The DNA for the CDR3 is TGTGCCAGCAGCGCCGACTCTGTGGCCAACGTCCTGACTTTC. It encodes CASSADSVANVLTF.

The V gene is TRBV25-1, the J gene TRBJ2-7; 7 bases align to TRBD2. The CDR3 runs to 14 residues. In germline, CDR1 is MGHDK, CDR2 SYGVNS. V lost 3 bases, J lost 1 base, and 3 bases stayed unmatched. CDR3 DNA: TGTGCCAGCAGTGAGCTAGCGGCTTCCTACGAGCAGTACTTC. This encodes CASSELAASYEQYF.

The gene calls are TRBV5-1 and TRBJ2-5; the D gene is possibly TRBD1 (5 bases). Per the germline V gene, CDR1 is SGHRS and CDR2 is YFSETQ. The CDR3 has 14 residues. V was cut by 1 base and J by 1 base, with 8 bases left in between. The CDR3 nucleotides read TGCGCCAGCAGCTTGAGTAGGGGCCAAGAGACCCAGTACTTC. The encoded protein is CASSLSRGQETQYF.

The chain is built from TRBV6-5 and TRBJ2-1, with unresolved D. The germline V and J ends were trimmed by 6 bases and 2 bases, with 8 bases remaining between them. Germline V lookup: CDR1 MNHEY, CDR2 SVGAGI. This CDR3 comprises 13 residues. The CDR3 here is CASSPSPYNEQFF. CDR3 nucleotide sequence: TGTGCCAGCAGCCCGAGCCCCTACAATGAGCAGTTCTTC.

The chain couples TRBV27 to TRBJ2-5, with D possibly called TRBD1 or TRBD2 (5 bases each). Near its end, the DNA agrees better with TRBJ2-7, so the J call may be wrong. The V gene's germline CDR1 is MNHEY and CDR2 SMNVEV (reference sequence). The CDR3 extends over 15 amino acids. CDR3 bases: TGTGCCAGCAGTTTAGTCCCAGGGATTGGAGGCGAGCAGTACTTC. It encodes CASSLVPGIGGEQYF.

The CDR3 nucleotides are TGTGCCACCAGCAGAGATGGGTCGGAGACCCAGTACTTC. It encodes CATSRDGSETQYF. This chain uses TRBV15 with TRBJ2-5; unclear D gene. The CDR3 has 13 amino acids. CDR1 and CDR2 from the germline V gene are LNHNV and YYDKDF (reference sequence). V shed 0 bases and J shed 5 bases, with 7 bases lying between them.

About this clone itself: A far larger clone is one base from this, pointing to a likely read error. The same CDR3 arises from other DNA sequences in this sample as well. The J gene is TRBJ2-5, the V gene TRBV28; 7 positions agree with TRBD2. This CDR3 contains 13 residues. Germline values: CDR1 MDHEN, CDR2 SYDVKM. The CDR3 DNA sequence: TGTGCTAGCAGTGGGGAGGGGAGGGAGACCCAGTACTTC. Amino acid sequence: CASSGEGRETQYF.

The V gene is TRBV2, the J gene TRBJ1-1; 8 positions match TRBD1. V lost 2 bases, J lost 5 bases, and 7 bases stayed unmatched. The CDR3 runs 15 residues. Germline assignment: CDR1 SNHLY and CDR2 FYNNEI. CDR3 bases: TGTGCCAGCAGTGAACAGGGGGCAGTGCGAACTGAAGCTTTCTTT. Its protein product is CASSEQGAVRTEAFF.

This chain uses TRBV28 with TRBJ2-4; 11 bases are shared with TRBD2. This CDR3 comprises 18 residues. Trimming at V came to 5 bases and at J to 0 bases, leaving 9 bases not matched to a gene. CDR1 and CDR2 (germline): MDHEN, SYDVKM. The CDR3 DNA sequence: TGTGCCAGCAGTCCTCTAGCGGGAGGTTTTCTAGCCAAAAACATTCAGTACTTC. This gives the protein CASSPLAGGFLAKNIQYF.

The chain has TRBV29-1 and TRBJ1-4; possibly TRBD1 for D (5 bases). CDR3 length: 13 residues. Trimming removed 4 bases at V and 7 bases at J, with 13 bases between. Germline V CDR1 and CDR2: SQVTM, ANQGSEA. CDR3 residues: CSVGGNWGEKLFF. CDR3 sequence (DNA): TGCAGCGTTGGGGGGAATTGGGGTGAAAAACTGTTTTTT. Full variable domain (missing parts from reference TRBV29-1 and TRBJ1-4): SAVISQKPSRDICQRGTSLTIQCQVDSQVTMMFWYRQQPGQSLTLIATANQGSEATYESGFVIDKFPISRPNLTFSTLTVSNMSPEDSSIYLCSVGGNWGEKLFFGSGTQLSVL.

The chain carries TRBV7-9 and TRBJ1-1; D perhaps matches TRBD1 (6 bases). Germline CDR1 SEHNR, CDR2 FQNEAQ (reference sequence). Trimming stripped 5 bases from V and 4 bases from J, with 11 bases between. CDR3 length: 13 amino acids. CDR3 sequence reads: CASSQGHFTEAFF. The CDR3 nucleotides are TGTGCCAGCAGCCAGGGACACTTCACTGAAGCTTTCTTT.

The chain uses TRBV6-6 and TRBJ2-3; D is undetermined. V lost 6 bases to trimming and J lost 3 bases, with 1 base between them. Germline values: CDR1 MNHNY, CDR2 SVGAGI (reference sequence). The CDR3 has 10 amino acids. DNA of the CDR3: TGTGCCAGCAGGACAGATACGCAGTATTTT. It specifies CASRTDTQYF.

This clone was counted between two and nine times. V is TRBV27 and J is TRBJ2-1; 13 bases align to TRBD2. Germline lookup yields CDR1 MNHEY and CDR2 SMNVEV (reference sequence). The CDR3 is made up of 17 amino acids. Trimming removed 1 base from V and 7 bases from J; junction bases left unmatched: 7. The CDR3 DNA reads TGTGCCAGCAGTTTATTGTGGACTAGCGGGAGAGTGAATGAGCAGTTCTTC. It translates to CASSLLWTSGRVNEQFF.

This clone was counted a few times. The V and J genes are TRBV27 and TRBJ2-5, with 10 bases aligning to TRBD1. TRBJ2-7 explains the end of the DNA better; the J call may be wrong. The CDR3 has 18 amino acids. Germline V lookup: CDR1 MNHEY, CDR2 SMNVEV (reference sequence). This CDR3 is CASSLYGGTGAFSYEQYF. In DNA form, the CDR3 reads TGTGCCAGCAGTTTATATGGGGGGACAGGGGCTTTCTCCTACGAGCAGTACTTC.

The chain is built from TRBV7-9 and TRBJ1-3; TRBD1 aligns across 7 bases. The J segment lost 1 base and the V segment lost 5 bases, leaving 8 bases of the junction unmatched. CDR1 and CDR2 from the germline V gene are SEHNR and FQNEAQ (reference sequence). The CDR3 sequence is 16 residues long. DNA for the CDR3: TGTGCCAGCAGCCTTGGGACAGCCCTGTCTGGAAACACCATATATTTT. It specifies CASSLGTALSGNTIYF.

This clone was detected once. Only one base separates this from a far larger clonotype, so it likely reflects a read error. The chain combines TRBV6-1 with TRBJ1-5; D perhaps matches TRBD1 (5 bases). Looked up from germline, CDR1 is MNHNS and CDR2 is SASEGT. V was trimmed by 5 bases and J by 7 bases, leaving 18 bases between them. The CDR3 has 15 amino acids. CDR3: CASSLRQCLEQPQHF. Here the CDR3 DNA reads TGTGCCAGCAGTCTCCGACAGTGTTTAGAACAGCCCCAGCATTTT.

CDR3 DNA: TGTGCCAGCAGCCAAGACCCGGGACGGTCAAACACTGAAGCTTTCTTT. Translating it yields CASSQDPGRSNTEAFF. The J gene is TRBJ1-1, the V gene TRBV4-2, with D possibly TRBD1 on 5 matching bases. The V end lost 0 bases, the J end lost 2 bases, and 13 bases lay between the germline ends. The CDR3 has 16 amino acids. Germline lookup yields CDR1 LGHNA and CDR2 YNFKEQ.